This T cell receptor beta chain was observed in a study of molecular identifiers for immune sequencing clone quantification. Across the whole study: Across replicate runs, RNA obtained from about 20,000 or 100,000 naive CD8 cells was divided into five, with four undergoing sequencing.

One entry per CDR3 protein, called by TCRdb with MiXCR from the PCR reads. The sample carries around 470,000 distinct CDR3 sequences, around 21% recorded once. This clonotype was picked up a small number of times. Its antigen is still unknown. Trimming took 9 bases from V and 3 from J, leaving 12 bases between them. This CDR3 comprises 12 residues. General study points: Among effectors, clones above 20 RNA copies held over 97% of molecules; among naive cells, under 1%.

Libraries from naive CD8 cells were generated from approximately 20,000 to 1,000,000 sorted cells (with 10%, 30% or 50% RNA). Naive CD8 T cells were sorted, and the gate applied was CD8+CD4-CCR7+CD45RA+. Specimen: naive CD8+ T cells from blood, with Jurkat cell RNA spiked in. Subset noted: FACS-sorted CD8+CD4-CCR7+CD45RA+ naive T cells. This clonotype originated in a human donor in good health. Some libraries in this study had Jurkat cell RNA spiked in. This rearrangement joins TRBV12-3 or TRBV12-4 to TRBJ2-7; D may be TRBD1 or TRBD2 (6 bases each). The CDR3 loop is CASKEGGYEQYF. In nucleotides, the CDR3 is TGTGCCAGTAAAGAGGGGGGCTACGAGCAGTACTTC.